The sequence of this TCR beta chain was determined in a study of T cell repertoires in cytomegalovirus infection. Overall study: Through public TCR beta signatures, both CMV infection and matching HLA type were indicated.

TCRdb reprocessed the reads via MiXCR and lists one record per CDR3 protein. The sample lists some 200,000 distinct CDR3 sequences; more than 9% were seen once. General study results and limits: Individuals carrying CMV plus the relevant HLA were identified by cumulative frequency of public TCR beta families. The study found HLA-C-restricted CMV-specific TCR beta clonotypes dominating the ex vivo response.

Germline trimming cut 4 bases from V and 4 bases from J; bases unmatched to any gene: 7. The CDR3 extends over 14 amino acids. Germline V gene lookup returns CDR1 GTSNPN and CDR2 SVGIG (reference sequence). This clonotype was found a few times. Antigen unknown. Sequencing was done on a sample of PBMCs. The chain combines TRBV30 with TRBJ1-5, with 7 bases identical to TRBD1. The receptor comes from a human donor in good health (CMV status not recorded). Some clones in this sample may be carry-over from other donors' samples. DNA for the CDR3: TGTGCCTGGACCGACAGGGTGGGGAATCAGCCCCAGCATTTT. Amino acids: CAWTDRVGNQPQHF.